This T cell receptor beta chain stems from a study of CD8 T cells in ankylosing spondylitis. Study observations and caveats: Disease-associated clonotypes exhibited CD8+ identity and were relatively infrequent in peripheral blood. Significantly higher representation of disease-linked clones was reported for matched ankylosing spondylitis synovial fluid. One TCR beta motif, made up of about 8 highly homologous variants, appeared characteristic of ankylosing spondylitis blood.

This clonotype was seen many times. The target antigen is unknown. Scientists made TCR beta libraries using quantitative 5'-RACE with molecular barcodes. TCRdb re-called the 5' RACE reads through MiXCR, storing one row per CDR3 protein. The data hold around 180,000 distinct CDR3 sequences, with approximately 18% observed a single time. V lost 5 bases and J 12 bases, leaving 11 bases between the germline ends. Looked up from germline, CDR1 is SGHNT and CDR2 is YENEEA. There are 11 residues in the CDR3. The receptor comes from a male donor under 30 with ankylosing spondylitis or in good health (not recorded which). V and J are TRBV11-3 and TRBJ2-1; D may be TRBD1 (5 bases). Sequencing was carried out using blood, either unsorted or a sorted T cell fraction (not recorded which). The CDR3 DNA is TGTGCCAGCAGCCAAGGCCAGGGGCAGTTCTTC. Translating it yields CASSQGQGQFF.